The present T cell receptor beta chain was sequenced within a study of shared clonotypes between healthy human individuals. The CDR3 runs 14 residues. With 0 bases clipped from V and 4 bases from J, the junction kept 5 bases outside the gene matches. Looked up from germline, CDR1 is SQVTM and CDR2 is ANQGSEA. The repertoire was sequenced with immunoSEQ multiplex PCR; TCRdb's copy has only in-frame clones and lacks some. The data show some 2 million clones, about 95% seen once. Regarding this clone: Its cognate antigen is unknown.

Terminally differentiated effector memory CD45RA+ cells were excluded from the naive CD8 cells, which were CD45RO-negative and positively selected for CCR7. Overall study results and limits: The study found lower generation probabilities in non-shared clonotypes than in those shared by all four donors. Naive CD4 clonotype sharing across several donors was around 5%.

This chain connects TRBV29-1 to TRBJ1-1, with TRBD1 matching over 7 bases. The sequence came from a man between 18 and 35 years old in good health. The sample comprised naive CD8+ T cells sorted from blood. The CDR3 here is CSVEDRQGGTEAFF. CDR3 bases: TGCAGCGTTGAAGATCGGCAGGGGGGCACTGAAGCTTTCTTT. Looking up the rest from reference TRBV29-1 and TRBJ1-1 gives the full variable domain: SAVISQKPSRDICQRGTSLTIQCQVDSQVTMMFWYRQQPGQSLTLIATANQGSEATYESGFVIDKFPISRPNLTFSTLTVSNMSPEDSSIYLCSVEDRQGGTEAFFGQGTRLTVV.